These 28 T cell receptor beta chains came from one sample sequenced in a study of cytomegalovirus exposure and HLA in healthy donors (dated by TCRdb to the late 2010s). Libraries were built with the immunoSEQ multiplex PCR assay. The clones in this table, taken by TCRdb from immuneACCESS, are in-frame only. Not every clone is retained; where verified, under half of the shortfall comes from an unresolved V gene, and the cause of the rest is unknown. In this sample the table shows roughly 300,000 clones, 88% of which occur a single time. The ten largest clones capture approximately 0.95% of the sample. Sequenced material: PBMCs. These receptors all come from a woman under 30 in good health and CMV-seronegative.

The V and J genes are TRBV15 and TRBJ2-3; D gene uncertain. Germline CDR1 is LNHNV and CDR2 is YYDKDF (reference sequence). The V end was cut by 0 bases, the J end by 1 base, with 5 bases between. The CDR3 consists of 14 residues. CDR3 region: CATSRDQGTDTQYF. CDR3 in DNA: TGTGCCACCAGCAGAGATCAGGGCACAGATACGCAGTATTTT. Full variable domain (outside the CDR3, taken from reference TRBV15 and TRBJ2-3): DAMVIQNPRYQVTQFGKPVTLSCSQTLNHNVMYWYQQKSSQAPKLLFHYYDKDFNNEADTPDNFQSRRPNTSFCFLDIRSPGLGDTAMYLCATSRDQGTDTQYFGPGTRLTVL.

CDR3 coding DNA: TGCGCCAGCAGCTTGTATACTACTTACAATGAGCAGTTCTTC. Encoded protein: CASSLYTTYNEQFF. The V call is TRBV5-1, the J call TRBJ2-1; D is unclear. With 1 base removed from V and 4 bases from J, the gap between germline ends came to 9 bases. The CDR3 sequence is 14 residues long. In germline, CDR1 is SGHRS, CDR2 YFSETQ. Based on the CDR3 plus reference TRBV5-1 and TRBJ2-1, the full variable domain is KAGVTQTPRYLIKTRGQQVTLSCSPISGHRSVSWYQQTPGQGLQFLFEYFSETQRNKGNFPGRFSGRQFSNSRSEMNVSTLELGDSALYLCASSLYTTYNEQFFGPGTRLTVL.

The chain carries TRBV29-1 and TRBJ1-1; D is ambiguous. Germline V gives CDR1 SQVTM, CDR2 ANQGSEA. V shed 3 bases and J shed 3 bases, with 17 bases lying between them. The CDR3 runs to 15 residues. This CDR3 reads CSVERSPLKHTEAFF. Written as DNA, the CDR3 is TGCAGCGTTGAGAGGAGTCCCCTTAAACACACTGAAGCTTTCTTT.

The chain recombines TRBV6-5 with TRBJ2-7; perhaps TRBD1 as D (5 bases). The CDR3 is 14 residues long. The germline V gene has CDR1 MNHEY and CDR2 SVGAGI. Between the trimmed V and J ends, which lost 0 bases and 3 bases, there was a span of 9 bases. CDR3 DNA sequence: TGTGCCAGCAGTTACTCGGCCAGGGACTACGAGCAGTACTTC. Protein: CASSYSARDYEQYF.

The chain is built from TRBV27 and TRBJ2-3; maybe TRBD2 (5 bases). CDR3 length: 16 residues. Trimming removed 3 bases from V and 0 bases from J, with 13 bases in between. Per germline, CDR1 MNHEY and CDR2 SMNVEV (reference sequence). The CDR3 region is CASSFEGVPSTDTQYF. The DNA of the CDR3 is TGTGCCAGCAGTTTTGAGGGAGTCCCTAGCACAGATACGCAGTATTTT.

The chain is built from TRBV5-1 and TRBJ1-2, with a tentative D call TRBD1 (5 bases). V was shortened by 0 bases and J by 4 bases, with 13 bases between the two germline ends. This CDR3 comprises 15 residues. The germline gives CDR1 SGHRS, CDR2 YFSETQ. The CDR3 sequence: CASSLAVGEGYGYTF. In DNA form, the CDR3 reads TGCGCCAGCAGCTTGGCCGTGGGGGAGGGCTATGGCTACACCTTC.

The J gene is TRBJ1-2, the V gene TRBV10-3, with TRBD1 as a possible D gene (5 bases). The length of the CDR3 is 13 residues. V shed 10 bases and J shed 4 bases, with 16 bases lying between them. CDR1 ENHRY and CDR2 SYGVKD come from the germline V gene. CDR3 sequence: CATGLQETYGYTF. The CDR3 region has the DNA TGTGCCACGGGACTCCAAGAGACCTATGGCTACACCTTC.

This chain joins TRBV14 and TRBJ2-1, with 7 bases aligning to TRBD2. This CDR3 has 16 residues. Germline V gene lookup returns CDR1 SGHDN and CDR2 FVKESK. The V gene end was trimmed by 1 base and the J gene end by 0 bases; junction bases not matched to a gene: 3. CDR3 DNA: TGTGCCAGCAGCCAAGTGCGGGGGAGCTCCTACAATGAGCAGTTCTTC. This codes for CASSQVRGSSYNEQFF.

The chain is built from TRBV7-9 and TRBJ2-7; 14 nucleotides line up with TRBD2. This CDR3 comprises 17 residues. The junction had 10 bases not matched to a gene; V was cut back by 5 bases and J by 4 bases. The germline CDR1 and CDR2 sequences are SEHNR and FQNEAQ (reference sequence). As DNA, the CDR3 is TGTGCCAGCAGCGCCTGGGGGACTAGCGGGAGTTGGTACGAGCAGTACTTC. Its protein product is CASSAWGTSGSWYEQYF. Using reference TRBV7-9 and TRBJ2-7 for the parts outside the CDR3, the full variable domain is DTGVSQNPRHKITKRGQNVTFRCDPISEHNRLYWYRQTLGQGPEFLTYFQNEAQLEKSRLLSDRFSAERPKGSFSTLEIQRTEQGDSAMYLCASSAWGTSGSWYEQYFGPGTRLTVT.

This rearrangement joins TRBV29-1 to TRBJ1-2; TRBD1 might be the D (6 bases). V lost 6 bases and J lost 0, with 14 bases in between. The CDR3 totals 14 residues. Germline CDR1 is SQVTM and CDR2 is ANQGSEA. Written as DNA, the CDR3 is TGCAGCGTGGGGGGGCAGGGCGCTAACTATGGCTACACCTTC. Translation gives CSVGGQGANYGYTF.

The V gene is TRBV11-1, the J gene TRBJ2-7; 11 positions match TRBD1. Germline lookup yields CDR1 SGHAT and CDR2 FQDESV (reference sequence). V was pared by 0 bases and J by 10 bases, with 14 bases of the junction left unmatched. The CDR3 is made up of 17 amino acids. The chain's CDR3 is CASSLATGTGGRRHQYF. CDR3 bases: TGTGCCAGCAGCTTAGCGACCGGGACAGGGGGTCGGAGGCATCAGTACTTC.

CDR3 in amino acids: CASSLWDLNTGELFF. As DNA, the CDR3 is TGTGCCAGCAGCTTATGGGACTTGAACACCGGGGAGCTGTTTTTT. The V and J genes are TRBV7-2 and TRBJ2-2; the D gene is possibly TRBD2 (6 bases). The CDR3 has 15 amino acids. In germline, CDR1 is SGHTA, CDR2 FQGNSA. The V and J ends lost 2 bases and 1 base respectively, with 8 bases between them.

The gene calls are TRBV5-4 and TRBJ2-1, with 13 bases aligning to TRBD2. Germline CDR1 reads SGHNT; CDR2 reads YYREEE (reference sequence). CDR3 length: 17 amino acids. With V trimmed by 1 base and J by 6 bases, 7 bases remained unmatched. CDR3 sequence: CASSLSLGLAGTNEQFF. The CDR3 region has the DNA TGTGCCAGCAGCTTGTCATTGGGACTAGCGGGAACCAATGAGCAGTTCTTC.

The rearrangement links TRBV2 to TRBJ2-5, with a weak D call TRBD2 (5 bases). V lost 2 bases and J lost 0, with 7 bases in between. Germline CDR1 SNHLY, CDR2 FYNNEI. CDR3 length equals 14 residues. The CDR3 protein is CASSERGYQETQYF. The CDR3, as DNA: TGTGCCAGCAGTGAACGAGGGTACCAAGAGACCCAGTACTTC.

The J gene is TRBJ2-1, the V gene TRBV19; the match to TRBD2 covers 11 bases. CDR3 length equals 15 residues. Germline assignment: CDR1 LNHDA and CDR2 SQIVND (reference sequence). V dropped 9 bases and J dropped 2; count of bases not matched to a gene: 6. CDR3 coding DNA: TGTGCCAGCTCCGGGACTAGCGGAACCTACAATGAGCAGTTCTTC. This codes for CASSGTSGTYNEQFF.

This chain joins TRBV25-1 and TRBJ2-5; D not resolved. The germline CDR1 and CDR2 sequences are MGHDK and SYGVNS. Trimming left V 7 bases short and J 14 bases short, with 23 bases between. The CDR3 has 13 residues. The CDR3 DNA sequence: TGTGCCAGCACCAGAAGAACCGGGTCCCCTATTTACTTC. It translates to CASTRRTGSPIYF.

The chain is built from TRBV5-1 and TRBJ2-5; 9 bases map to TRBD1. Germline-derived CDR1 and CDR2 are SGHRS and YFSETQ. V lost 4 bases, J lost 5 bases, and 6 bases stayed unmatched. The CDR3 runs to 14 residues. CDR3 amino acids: CASSQQGAQETQYF. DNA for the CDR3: TGCGCCAGCAGCCAACAGGGGGCACAGGAGACCCAGTACTTC.

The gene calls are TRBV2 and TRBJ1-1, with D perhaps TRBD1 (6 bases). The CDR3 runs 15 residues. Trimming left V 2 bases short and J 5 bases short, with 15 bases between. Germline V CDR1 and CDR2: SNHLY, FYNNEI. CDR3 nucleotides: TGTGCCAGCAGTGAAACAGCAGGGGTTGGTACTGAAGCTTTCTTT. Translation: CASSETAGVGTEAFF. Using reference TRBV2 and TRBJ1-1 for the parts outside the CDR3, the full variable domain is EPEVTQTPSHQVTQMGQEVILRCVPISNHLYFYWYRQILGQKVEFLVSFYNNEISEKSEIFDDQFSVERPDGSNFTLKIRSTKLEDSAMYFCASSETAGVGTEAFFGQGTRLTVV.

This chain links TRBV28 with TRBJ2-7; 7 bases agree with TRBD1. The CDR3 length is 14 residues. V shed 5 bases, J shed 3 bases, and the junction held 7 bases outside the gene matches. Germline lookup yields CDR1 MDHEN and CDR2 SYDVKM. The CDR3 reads CASSPPGTDYEQYF. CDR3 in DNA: TGTGCCAGCAGTCCCCCCGGGACAGACTACGAGCAGTACTTC.

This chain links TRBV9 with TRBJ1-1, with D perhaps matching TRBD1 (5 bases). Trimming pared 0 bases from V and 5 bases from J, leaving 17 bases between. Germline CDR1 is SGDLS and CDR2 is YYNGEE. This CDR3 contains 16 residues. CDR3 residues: CASSVGVDTGITEAFF. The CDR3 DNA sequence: TGTGCCAGCAGCGTAGGAGTTGACACAGGAATAACTGAAGCTTTCTTT.

For the CDR3, the DNA is TGCGCCAGCAGCCAAACCAGGGGTGGAAATCAGCCCCAGCATTTT. Translating gives CASSQTRGGNQPQHF. The V call is TRBV4-3, the J call TRBJ1-5; perhaps TRBD1 as D (6 bases). Trimming cost V 2 bases and J 4 bases, with 12 bases left between them. The CDR3 is made up of 15 amino acids. Germline V gene lookup returns CDR1 LGHNA and CDR2 YSLEER.

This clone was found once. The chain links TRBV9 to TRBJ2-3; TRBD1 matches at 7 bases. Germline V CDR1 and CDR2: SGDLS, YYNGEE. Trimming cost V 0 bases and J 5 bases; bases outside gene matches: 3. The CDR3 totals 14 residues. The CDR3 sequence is CASSVGQGKDTQYF. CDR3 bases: TGTGCCAGCAGCGTAGGACAGGGTAAAGATACGCAGTATTTT.

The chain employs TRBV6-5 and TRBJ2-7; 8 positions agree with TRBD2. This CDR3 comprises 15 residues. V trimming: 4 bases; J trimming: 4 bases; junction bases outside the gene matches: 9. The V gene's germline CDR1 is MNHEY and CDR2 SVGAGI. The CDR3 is CASSSAGTSGYEQYF. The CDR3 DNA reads TGTGCCAGCAGTTCCGCCGGGACTAGTGGGTACGAGCAGTACTTC.

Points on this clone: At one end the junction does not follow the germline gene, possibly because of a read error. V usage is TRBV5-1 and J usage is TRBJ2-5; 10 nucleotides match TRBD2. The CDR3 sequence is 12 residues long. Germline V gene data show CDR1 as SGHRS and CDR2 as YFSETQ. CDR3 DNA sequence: TGCGCCAGCAGCCAGGAAAGCGGGAGGGTTGACTTC. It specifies CASSQESGRVDF.

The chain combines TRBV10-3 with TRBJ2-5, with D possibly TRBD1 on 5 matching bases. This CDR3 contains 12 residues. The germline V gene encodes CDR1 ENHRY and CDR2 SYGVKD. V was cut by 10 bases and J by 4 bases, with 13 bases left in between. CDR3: CATAERGETQYF. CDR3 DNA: TGTGCCACCGCGGAAAGGGGAGAGACCCAGTACTTC.

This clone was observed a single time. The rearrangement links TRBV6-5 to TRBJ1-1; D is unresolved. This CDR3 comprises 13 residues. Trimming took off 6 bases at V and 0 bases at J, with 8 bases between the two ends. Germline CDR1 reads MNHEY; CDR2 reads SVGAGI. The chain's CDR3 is CASRRGVNTEAFF. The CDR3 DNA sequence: TGTGCCAGCAGACGCGGGGTGAACACTGAAGCTTTCTTT.

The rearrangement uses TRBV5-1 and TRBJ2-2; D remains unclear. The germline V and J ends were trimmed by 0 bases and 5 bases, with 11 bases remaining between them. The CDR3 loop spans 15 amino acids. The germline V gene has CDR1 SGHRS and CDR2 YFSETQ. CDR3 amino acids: CASSLDQVPTGELFF. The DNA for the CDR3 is TGCGCCAGCAGCTTGGACCAGGTCCCGACCGGGGAGCTGTTTTTT.

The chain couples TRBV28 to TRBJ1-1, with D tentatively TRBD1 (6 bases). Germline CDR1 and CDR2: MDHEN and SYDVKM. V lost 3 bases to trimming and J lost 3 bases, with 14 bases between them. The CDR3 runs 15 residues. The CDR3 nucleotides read TGTGCCAGCAGTTTTCGCAGGGGATCGGACACTGAAGCTTTCTTT. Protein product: CASSFRRGSDTEAFF. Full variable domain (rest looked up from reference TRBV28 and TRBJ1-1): DVKVTQSSRYLVKRTGEKVFLECVQDMDHENMFWYRQDPGLGLRLIYFSYDVKMKEKGDIPEGYSVSREKKERFSLILESASTNQTSMYLCASSFRRGSDTEAFFGQGTRLTVV.